This entry concerns a single T cell receptor (beta chain). Its specificity is not known. The record originates from a study of Graves' ophthalmopathy and Graves' hyperthyroidism. No donor had other autoimmune disease, uncontrolled infection, pregnancy or lactation. Scientists amplified the TCR beta CDR3 regions from RNA transcripts. First-round RT-PCR used HTBI primers; second-round multiplex PCR followed. One entry per CDR3 protein, called by TCRdb with MiXCR from the multiplex PCR reads. The table shows 900,000 to 1,200,000 distinct CDR3 sequences, with about 35% occurring only once. Findings of the study overall: Most thyroid-expanded clonotypes exceeding 0.001 frequency were also found in blood.

Trimming removed 2 bases from V and 11 bases from J; junction bases left unmatched: 9. The CDR3 is made up of 14 amino acids. CDR1 and CDR2 from the germline V gene are ENHRY and SYGVKD. The source material was peripheral blood or thyroid tissue (not recorded which). The sequence was collected from an adult man with Graves' hyperthyroidism. The gene calls are TRBV10-3 and TRBJ2-5; 9 bases align to TRBD2. CDR3 protein: CAISEVAGVNEQYF. The CDR3 nucleotides are TGTGCCATCAGTGAGGTAGCGGGAGTGAATGAGCAGTACTTC.